This TCR beta chain was sequenced for a study of blood T cell repertoires in COVID-19. Study background: Some COVID-19 samples were acute and others convalescent; all came from the United States, Italy and Spain. The cDNA or gDNA used as material had been derived from T cells, B-cell-depleted T cells, or PBMCs.

Clones were read by immunoSEQ multiplex PCR, and TCRdb kept only the in-frame ones, dropping some. The sample yields about 250,000 clones, 70% to 85% seen once. V lost 4 bases and J 5 bases, leaving 12 bases between the germline ends. Germline CDR1 MDHEN, CDR2 SYDVKM. The CDR3 is 13 residues long. The material sequenced was peripheral blood. This rearrangement joins TRBV28 to TRBJ2-7; a possible D gene is TRBD2 (6 bases). This TCR came from a man older than 75 with acute or convalescent COVID-19. DNA of the CDR3: TGTGCCAGCAGTTCGGGGGATTTAGACGAGCAGTACTTC. Encoded protein: CASSSGDLDEQYF.